These 31 T cell receptor beta chains originate from one sample sequenced in a study of T cell responses to AZD1222 COVID-19 vaccine. Repertoires were generated with immunoSEQ multiplex PCR, while TCRdb's copy carries only in-frame clones and drops some. The sample records roughly 120,000 clones, 80% to 90% being singletons. Sequencing was performed on peripheral blood, taken on day 0 of AZD1222 vaccination. These receptor sequences come from an adult in good health.

The chain carries TRBV11-1 and TRBJ1-4, with D uncertain. V lost 4 bases and J lost 7, with 16 bases in between. CDR1 is SGHAT, CDR2 FQDESV, per germline (reference sequence). The CDR3 spans 15 residues. CDR3 protein: CASSSGAVEGEKLFF. CDR3 in DNA: TGTGCCAGCAGCTCAGGCGCCGTCGAGGGTGAAAAACTGTTTTTT.

This clone was seen only a few times. The CDR3 coding sequence is TGTGCCAGCAGCTTGAGGGGACAGCCCCAGCATTTT. This sequence encodes CASSLRGQPQHF. This rearrangement joins TRBV5-6 to TRBJ1-5; possibly TRBD1 for D (5 bases). The CDR3 runs 12 residues. Germline CDR1 reads SGHDT; CDR2 reads YYEEEE. The V end lost 1 base, the J end lost 7 bases, and 6 bases lay between the germline ends.

The chain has TRBV6-1 and TRBJ2-1, with 7 bases matching TRBD2. Germline V lookup: CDR1 MNHNS, CDR2 SASEGT. The length of the CDR3 is 18 residues. With 2 bases clipped from V and 6 bases from J, the junction kept 16 bases outside the gene matches. This chain's CDR3 is CASSEKILGGVGSNEQFF. In DNA, the CDR3 is TGTGCCAGCAGTGAAAAAATTTTGGGGGGGGTTGGAAGCAATGAGCAGTTCTTC.

This chain connects TRBV6-5 to TRBJ1-2, with D uncertain. Germline lookup yields CDR1 MNHEY and CDR2 SVGAGI. The CDR3 is made up of 12 amino acids. V dropped 6 bases and J dropped 1 base, with 6 bases sitting between them. The CDR3 DNA is TGTGCCAGCAGCCGGGTTAACTATGGCTACACCTTC. It specifies CASSRVNYGYTF.

The chain links TRBV6-5 to TRBJ2-7, with TRBD1 identical over 12 bases. The CDR3 has 16 amino acids. The V gene's germline CDR1 is MNHEY and CDR2 SVGAGI. After removal of 2 bases from V and 3 bases from J, the junction contained 5 bases not matched to a gene. DNA for the CDR3: TGTGCCAGCAGTTACCGCGGGACAGGGGGCAACTACGAGCAGTACTTC. Translation gives CASSYRGTGGNYEQYF.

This chain uses TRBV5-1 with TRBJ1-5, with 7 positions matching TRBD1. This CDR3 comprises 14 residues. V lost 0 bases and J lost 7; bases outside the gene matches: 4. The V gene's germline CDR1 is SGHRS and CDR2 YFSETQ. Here the CDR3 DNA reads TGCGCCAGCAGCTTGGGACAGGGTTCCCAGCCCCAGCATTTT. Residues: CASSLGQGSQPQHF.

This clone was found a few times. The chain links TRBV13 to TRBJ1-1; 7 bases are a match to TRBD1. Germline CDR1 reads PRHDT; CDR2 reads FYEKMQ (reference sequence). The CDR3 contains 15 residues. The junction had 10 bases not matched to a gene; V was cut back by 4 bases and J by 5 bases. The CDR3 reads CASSYRQGGKTEAFF. In DNA, the CDR3 is TGTGCCAGCAGCTACCGACAGGGAGGGAAGACTGAAGCTTTCTTT.

The chain joins TRBV7-2 to TRBJ1-2; TRBD1 aligns across 8 bases. This CDR3 spans 14 amino acids. Germline loops: CDR1 SGHTA, CDR2 FQGNSA. J lost 0 bases, V lost 5 bases, and 2 bases had no gene match. This CDR3 is CASSKDRANYGYTF. CDR3 in DNA: TGTGCCAGCAGCAAGGACAGGGCTAACTATGGCTACACCTTC.

The chain joins TRBV4-1 to TRBJ2-3, with D perhaps assigned TRBD1 or TRBD2 (5 bases each). Per germline, CDR1 MGHRA and CDR2 YSYEKL. This CDR3 is 14 amino acids long. Trimming took 4 bases from V and 4 from J, leaving 12 bases between them. The CDR3 DNA follows: TGCGCCAGCAGCCTCAGGGTGGAGGCAGATACGCAGTATTTT. Its protein product is CASSLRVEADTQYF.

The chain uses TRBV5-1 and TRBJ1-5, with D tentatively TRBD1 (6 bases). This CDR3 spans 15 amino acids. CDR1 and CDR2 (germline): SGHRS, YFSETQ. Between the trimmed V and J ends, which lost 0 bases and 5 bases, there was a span of 12 bases. This chain's CDR3 is CASSLEGVYDQPQHF. The CDR3 nucleotides are TGCGCCAGCAGCTTGGAGGGGGTCTACGATCAGCCCCAGCATTTT.

The chain recombines TRBV7-9 with TRBJ1-3; D is undetermined. CDR3 length equals 15 residues. The ends were cut back, 5 bases at V and 0 bases at J, with 11 bases in the middle. Germline V gene sequence: CDR1 SEHNR, CDR2 FQNEAQ (reference sequence). The CDR3 spells CASSPGPPSGNTIYF. The DNA for the CDR3 is TGTGCCAGCAGCCCCGGGCCCCCCTCTGGAAACACCATATATTTT.

The CDR3 sequence is CASSETGDAYGYTF. DNA of the CDR3: TGTGCCAGCAGTGAAACGGGGGATGCCTATGGCTACACCTTC. The chain couples TRBV6-1 to TRBJ1-2, with D perhaps matching TRBD1 (5 bases). There are 14 residues in the CDR3. Germline V CDR1 and CDR2: MNHNS, SASEGT. Between the trimmed V and J ends, which lost 2 bases and 4 bases, there was a span of 11 bases.

The chain has TRBV2 and TRBJ1-6; D might be TRBD1 (6 bases). V was trimmed by 3 bases and J by 11 bases, leaving 14 bases between them. Per germline, CDR1 SNHLY and CDR2 FYNNEI. The CDR3 has 14 amino acids. The CDR3 coding sequence is TGTGCCAGCAGTGACGAGGGACAAGTGACACCCCTCCACTTT. It is translated as CASSDEGQVTPLHF.

This chain connects TRBV3-1 (or the pseudogene TRBV3-2) to TRBJ2-7; 8 bases are shared with TRBD1. V was clipped by 5 bases and J by 6 bases; unmatched bases: 21. Looked up from germline, CDR1 is LGHDT and CDR2 is YNNKEL (reference sequence). This CDR3 has 18 amino acids. The CDR3 DNA is TGTGCCAGCAGCTTCGGGACAGGAAGGTGGAGGGTCCGAGGCGAGCAGTACTTC. Its protein product is CASSFGTGRWRVRGEQYF.

This clone was counted a few times. The CDR3 DNA sequence: TGTGCCAGCAGCCCTAGTTCAGGGGGCAAGTTTAGCTATGGCTACACCTTC. Translated: CASSPSSGGKFSYGYTF. The V call is TRBV7-8, the J call TRBJ1-2, with 8 nucleotides matching TRBD1. Trimming cost V 5 bases and J 4 bases; bases outside gene matches: 15. The CDR3 has 17 amino acids. Per germline, CDR1 SGHVS and CDR2 FQNEAQ. Variable domain in full (rest from reference TRBV7-8 and TRBJ1-2): GAGVSQSPRYKVAKRGQDVALRCDPISGHVSLFWYQQALGQGPEFLTYFQNEAQLDKSGLPSDRFFAERPEGSVSTLKIQRTQQEDSAVYLCASSPSSGGKFSYGYTFGSGTRLTVV.

A few counts support this clone. This chain joins TRBV4-3 and TRBJ1-1; D is uncertain. The CDR3 has 15 residues. The V and J ends lost 0 bases and 2 bases respectively, with 10 bases between them. Germline V lookup: CDR1 LGHNA, CDR2 YSLEER. The CDR3 DNA sequence: TGCGCCAGCAGCCAAGATGGTACACCCAACACTGAAGCTTTCTTT. Translating gives CASSQDGTPNTEAFF.

The CDR3 region is CASSVGRLPYEQYF. For the CDR3, the DNA is TGTGCCAGCAGCGTAGGGAGACTACCCTACGAGCAGTACTTC. The chain joins TRBV9 to TRBJ2-7; a possible D gene is TRBD2 (5 bases). Germline V lookup: CDR1 SGDLS, CDR2 YYNGEE. The CDR3 is made up of 14 amino acids. V dropped 0 bases and J dropped 2 bases, with 9 bases sitting between them.

The chain links TRBV2 to TRBJ1-1, with D perhaps TRBD1 (5 bases). This CDR3 has 15 amino acids. CDR1 is SNHLY and CDR2 is FYNNEI in the germline V gene. The V end was cut by 6 bases, the J end by 0 bases, with 14 bases between. The CDR3 region has the DNA TGTGCCAGCAGGTCGGACAACCTTATGAACACTGAAGCTTTCTTT. Amino acids: CASRSDNLMNTEAFF.

The chain is built from TRBV5-1 and TRBJ2-2; D may be TRBD1 or TRBD2 (6 bases each). The CDR3 is made up of 15 amino acids. The germline V gene has CDR1 SGHRS and CDR2 YFSETQ. Trimming cost V 2 bases and J 3 bases, with 11 bases left between them. CDR3 sequence reads: CASSLGGHDTGELFF. The DNA of the CDR3 is TGCGCCAGCAGCTTAGGGGGGCACGACACCGGGGAGCTGTTTTTT.

The chain links TRBV11-2 to TRBJ1-6; possibly TRBD1 for D (5 bases). The CDR3 consists of 16 residues. The germline CDR1 and CDR2 sequences are SGHAT and FQNNGV. The V and J ends lost 4 bases and 6 bases respectively, with 16 bases between them. CDR3 nucleotides: TGTGCCAGCAGCTCCCCCGTCCACAGGCGTAATTCACCCCTCCACTTT. Its translation is CASSSPVHRRNSPLHF.

The chain has TRBV9 and TRBJ2-2; TRBD2 matches 7 bases. V was clipped by 6 bases and J by 1 base; unmatched bases: 6. Per germline, CDR1 SGDLS and CDR2 YYNGEE. The CDR3 loop spans 15 amino acids. In nucleotides, the CDR3 is TGTGCCAGCACCAACTCGGGGGGGAACACCGGGGAGCTGTTTTTT. Translating it yields CASTNSGGNTGELFF.

The gene calls are TRBV7-2 and TRBJ2-5; 8 nucleotides align to TRBD1. CDR3 length: 15 amino acids. V lost 5 bases, J lost 6 bases, and 11 bases stayed unmatched. Germline CDR1 is SGHTA and CDR2 is FQGNSA. CDR3 loop: CASSPRDRIVKTQYF. The CDR3, as DNA: TGTGCCAGCAGCCCCAGGGACAGGATTGTGAAGACCCAGTACTTC.

The gene calls are TRBV4-1 and TRBJ1-6, with 8 bases matching TRBD1. In germline, CDR1 is MGHRA, CDR2 YSYEKL. The trim removed 5 bases at V and 10 bases at J, leaving 13 bases unmatched. The CDR3 sequence is 16 residues long. CDR3 nucleotides: TGCGCCAGCAGCTTCGGACAGGGTGGGATTGGCTCACCCCTCCACTTT. As protein: CASSFGQGGIGSPLHF.

This chain connects TRBV9 to TRBJ2-2; possible D gene TRBD2, 5 bases. V shed 2 bases and J shed 4 bases, with 9 bases lying between them. CDR1 is SGDLS, CDR2 YYNGEE, per germline. The CDR3 contains 14 residues. DNA for the CDR3: TGTGCCAGCAGCGTTCGTCGGGGCACCGGGGAGCTGTTTTTT. Residues: CASSVRRGTGELFF.

This chain joins TRBV4-1 and TRBJ1-4; D is possibly TRBD1 (6 bases). Trimming cost V 4 bases and J 0 bases, with 12 bases left between them. Germline values: CDR1 MGHRA, CDR2 YSYEKL. This CDR3 has 16 amino acids. CDR3 sequence (DNA): TGCGCCAGCAGCCGTCCCCCAGGGGCAACTAATGAAAAACTGTTTTTT. It codes for CASSRPPGATNEKLFF.

The rearrangement joins TRBV5-1 to TRBJ2-5; D ambiguous. The CDR3 consists of 14 residues. The germline V gene encodes CDR1 SGHRS and CDR2 YFSETQ. V gave up 4 bases and J gave up 2 bases, with 12 bases separating them. DNA for the CDR3: TGCGCCAGCAGCCCCCAACCTAGTCAAGAGACCCAGTACTTC. Its protein product is CASSPQPSQETQYF.

The V gene is TRBV24-1, the J gene TRBJ2-7; either TRBD1 or TRBD2 may supply D (5 bases each). Germline V CDR1 and CDR2: KGHDR, SFDVKD. The CDR3 is 13 residues long. The germline V and J ends were trimmed by 2 bases and 4 bases, with 8 bases remaining between them. CDR3 sequence: CATSDWDGYEQYF. CDR3 coding DNA: TGTGCCACCAGTGATTGGGACGGATACGAGCAGTACTTC.

DNA for the CDR3: TGTGCCAGCAGCGGGTGGGTGGTCACCTTC. This encodes CASSGWVVTF. V gene TRBV7-9 combines with J gene TRBJ1-2; no clear D gene. From germline, CDR1 is SEHNR and CDR2 FQNEAQ (reference sequence). The CDR3 length is 10 residues. Between the trimmed V and J ends, which lost 5 bases and 13 bases, there was a span of 11 bases.

The chain combines TRBV6-1 with TRBJ1-5, with no clear D. Trimming removed 3 bases at V and 3 bases at J, with 6 bases between. CDR1 is MNHNS and CDR2 is SASEGT in the germline V gene. The CDR3 loop spans 13 amino acids. The CDR3 reads CASSERPNQPQHF. The DNA of the CDR3 is TGTGCCAGCAGTGAGCGACCCAATCAGCCCCAGCATTTT.

The chain couples TRBV29-1 to TRBJ2-1; D unclear. The ends were cut back, 6 bases at V and 0 bases at J, with 15 bases in the middle. CDR1 SQVTM and CDR2 ANQGSEA come from the germline V gene. The CDR3 sequence is 15 residues long. The DNA for the CDR3 is TGCAGCGTCCAGGAAGCCCCCAGCTCCTACAATGAGCAGTTCTTC. Its translation is CSVQEAPSSYNEQFF.

The chain links TRBV2 to TRBJ1-6, with D uncertain. Germline-derived CDR1 and CDR2 are SNHLY and FYNNEI. V lost 4 bases, J lost 6 bases, and 10 bases lay in between. The CDR3 contains 14 residues. CDR3 nucleotides: TGTGCCAGCAGTGGGTTTTACGGTAATTCACCCCTCCACTTT. It yields the protein CASSGFYGNSPLHF. Using reference TRBV2 and TRBJ1-6 for the parts outside the CDR3, the full variable domain is EPEVTQTPSHQVTQMGQEVILRCVPISNHLYFYWYRQILGQKVEFLVSFYNNEISEKSEIFDDQFSVERPDGSNFTLKIRSTKLEDSAMYFCASSGFYGNSPLHFGNGTRLTVT.